This is a list of T cell receptor beta chains from one sample in a study of early T cells in non-severe SARS-CoV-2 infection. TCRdb fed the 5' RACE reads into MiXCR, producing one record per CDR3 protein. The table has tens of thousands of distinct CDR3 sequences, about 14% seen once. The sample comprised whole blood. The receptors originated from an adult who was a healthcare worker with PCR-confirmed SARS-CoV-2 infection or an uninfected control (not recorded which). Each CDR3 is given with its conserved first and last residue. A D gene is named only where the DNA matches it firmly. Expanded clones are given a class, and other clones once, few, many or no size at all.

J: TRBJ2-7
D: .
length: 18
size: many
V: TRBV18
DNA: TGTGCCAGCTCACCTCCCACCTACGACGGACGCTACTCCTACGAGCAGTACTTC
CDR3: CASSPPTYDGRYSYEQYF

J: TRBJ2-7
D: .
length: 14
size: .
V: TRBV7-9
DNA: TGTGCCAGCAGCTTACCCGGGCCCTCCTACGAGCAGTACTTC
CDR3: CASSLPGPSYEQYF

J: TRBJ2-7
D: TRBD2
length: 14
size: many
V: TRBV7-8
DNA: TGTGCCAGCAGCTTGACTAGCGGGGGCTACGAGCAGTACTTC
CDR3: CASSLTSGGYEQYF

J: TRBJ2-3
D: TRBD2
length: 15
size: many
V: TRBV2
DNA: TGTGCCAGCAGGGAGCGGGGGCCCGACACAGATACGCAGTATTTT
CDR3: CASRERGPDTDTQYF

J: TRBJ2-3
D: .
length: 16
size: many
V: TRBV7-9
DNA: TGTGCCAGCAGCTTAGCAGTTGGCGGGGGCTCAGATACGCAGTATTTT
CDR3: CASSLAVGGGSDTQYF

J: TRBJ1-1
D: .
length: 11
size: .
V: TRBV29-1
DNA: TGCAGCGGATCTTTGAGCACTGAAGCTTTCTTT
CDR3: CSGSLSTEAFF

J: TRBJ1-1
D: .
length: 14
size: .
V: TRBV29-1
DNA: TGCAGCGTTGCGCGGTCCGTAATGAACACTGAAGCTTTCTTT
CDR3: CSVARSVMNTEAFF

J: TRBJ1-4
D: TRBD1
length: 14
size: few
V: TRBV5-1
DNA: TGCGCCAGCAGTTACCAGGGGGTGAATGAAAAACTGTTTTTT
CDR3: CASSYQGVNEKLFF

J: TRBJ1-1
D: .
length: 13
size: many
V: TRBV11-2
DNA: TGTGCCAGCAGCTTGAGGGGGAACACTGAAGCTTTCTTT
CDR3: CASSLRGNTEAFF

J: TRBJ2-5
D: .
length: 16
size: .
V: TRBV28
DNA: TGTGCCAGCAGTTTACGGGGAACGGCTGGCTACGGGACCCAGTACTTC
CDR3: CASSLRGTAGYGTQYF

J: TRBJ2-7
D: TRBD2
length: 15
size: .
V: TRBV27
DNA: TGTGCCAGCAGGGCGCGGGAGGGGGGATTCTACGAGCAGTACTTC
CDR3: CASRAREGGFYEQYF